The next 9 T cell receptor beta chains were all read from a single sample in a study of blood T cell repertoires in COVID-19. Some clones are missing from TCRdb's copy, which holds only in-frame ones; the method was immunoSEQ multiplex PCR. The repertoire holds under 100,000 clones, with approximately 86% as singletons. Sequencing used peripheral blood. The source is a woman aged 70-85 years with active or convalescent COVID-19.

This chain connects TRBV11-2 to TRBJ2-5; D remains unclear. Germline V lookup: CDR1 SGHAT, CDR2 FQNNGV. This CDR3 comprises 14 residues. With 1 base removed from V and 2 bases from J, the gap between germline ends came to 8 bases. This chain's CDR3 is CASSLVWPQETQYF. For the CDR3, the DNA is TGTGCCAGCAGCTTAGTATGGCCACAAGAGACCCAGTACTTC. Full variable domain (outside the CDR3, taken from reference TRBV11-2 and TRBJ2-5): EAGVAQSPRYKIIEKRQSVAFWCNPISGHATLYWYQQILGQGPKLLIQFQNNGVVDDSQLPKDRFSAERLKGVDSTLKIQPAKLEDSAVYLCASSLVWPQETQYFGPGTRLLVL.

The rearrangement uses TRBV5-1 and TRBJ1-3; 7 bases agree with TRBD1. The CDR3 has 14 residues. The junction had 3 bases not matched to a gene; V was cut back by 2 bases and J by 4 bases. Germline loops: CDR1 SGHRS, CDR2 YFSETQ. CDR3: CASSFGQAGNTIYF. CDR3 DNA sequence: TGCGCCAGCAGCTTTGGACAGGCCGGAAACACCATATATTTT.

This chain uses TRBV5-6 with TRBJ2-2; the match to TRBD2 covers 8 bases. V was pared by 3 bases and J by 1 base, with 5 bases of the junction left unmatched. CDR1 is SGHDT and CDR2 is YYEEEE in the germline V gene. The CDR3 runs 16 residues. The CDR3 loop is CASSSRAGGNTGELFF. The CDR3 DNA sequence: TGTGCCAGCAGCTCCCGTGCGGGGGGGAACACCGGGGAGCTGTTTTTT.

The V and J genes are TRBV13 and TRBJ1-6; D gene unclear. Germline V gene lookup returns CDR1 PRHDT and CDR2 FYEKMQ (reference sequence). CDR3 length: 15 amino acids. The V end was cut by 0 bases, the J end by 4 bases, with 7 bases between. The DNA for the CDR3 is TGTGCCAGCAGCTTAGGGGGAGGATATAATTCACCCCTCCACTTT. Encoded protein: CASSLGGGYNSPLHF.

The J gene is TRBJ1-1, the V gene TRBV9; TRBD1 agrees at 8 bases. The CDR3 runs to 13 residues. Germline lookup yields CDR1 SGDLS and CDR2 YYNGEE. Trimming cost V 3 bases and J 6 bases; bases outside gene matches: 4. CDR3 protein: CASSGDRGAEAFF. DNA for the CDR3: TGTGCCAGCAGCGGTGACAGGGGCGCTGAAGCTTTCTTT.

This clone was counted a single time. The chain links TRBV16 to TRBJ1-1; D is possibly TRBD1 (5 bases). This CDR3 is built from 14 residues. CDR1 and CDR2 (germline): KGHSY, FQNENV. V dropped 4 bases and J dropped 7 bases, with 16 bases sitting between them. The CDR3 coding sequence is TGTGCCAGCAGCCCCCTTTCCGACAGCGTTGAAGCTTTCTTT. Residues: CASSPLSDSVEAFF.

In this sample, this clone turned up a few times. J is TRBJ1-2 and V is TRBV5-1; maybe TRBD1 (5 bases). CDR1 and CDR2 (germline): SGHRS, YFSETQ. The CDR3 sequence is 14 residues long. V was trimmed by 0 bases and J by 1 base, leaving 7 bases between them. The CDR3 DNA reads TGCGCCAGCAGCTTGGGACAGCGTAACTATGGCTACACCTTC. The encoded protein is CASSLGQRNYGYTF.

The chain couples TRBV2 to TRBJ2-1; 10 bases match TRBD1. The CDR3 loop spans 15 amino acids. V gave up 6 bases and J gave up 7 bases; unmatched junction bases: 9. Germline CDR1 reads SNHLY; CDR2 reads FYNNEI. CDR3 DNA: TGTGCCAGCAGCCTCTCGGACAGGGGGGGAAATGAGCAGTTCTTC. Amino acid sequence: CASSLSDRGGNEQFF.

In its sample, this clone was seen once. CDR3 loop: CASSRPGQDLRAFF. The CDR3 coding sequence is TGTGCCAGCAGCCGACCGGGACAGGACCTCAGAGCTTTCTTT. The chain links TRBV28 to TRBJ1-1; 8 bases fit TRBD1. CDR3 size: 14 residues. The germline V gene has CDR1 MDHEN and CDR2 SYDVKM. Losses at the gene ends were 6 bases for V and 10 bases for J; bases not matched to a gene: 13.